This T cell receptor beta chain stems from a study of OX40 agonist ivuxolimab in advanced cancers. About the study: Of mixed ages from about 20 to 80 and averaging approximately 60 years, the group was about 80% male. Three patients had partial responses: one hepatocellular carcinoma, two cutaneous melanoma.

Remarks on this clone: Its antigen is undetermined.

Study results and caveats: At doses 0.1 to 3.0 mg/kg, CD4+ and CD8+ clones expanded. Some patients who did not respond also had low normalized T-cell clonal expansion.

Clones were sequenced by immunoSEQ multiplex PCR, and TCRdb holds only the in-frame ones, with some missing. The data show roughly 100,000 clones, approximately 85% seen once. The ends were cut back, 2 bases at V and 1 base at J, with 7 bases in the middle. CDR1 is SGDLS and CDR2 is YYNGEE in the germline V gene. This CDR3 region has 13 residues. The source material was CD4+ or CD8+ T cells sorted from blood, sampled in a trial of the OX40 agonist ivuxolimab. The TCR was taken from an adult with an advanced solid tumor such as melanoma, head and neck, liver or kidney cancer. V gene TRBV9 combines with J gene TRBJ2-7, with D perhaps TRBD1 or TRBD2 (5 bases each). The CDR3 DNA reads as TGTGCCAGCAGCGTGGGGGATTCCTACGAGCAGTACTTC. It encodes CASSVGDSYEQYF.